This TCR beta chain appears in the sequencing data of a study of cytomegalovirus exposure and HLA in healthy donors. The overall study: Researchers previously reported finding just under 120 million unique TCR beta sequences from 150 million to 200 million T cells.

V shed 2 bases and J shed 2 bases, with 9 bases lying between them. The germline V gene has CDR1 MNHEY and CDR2 SMNVEV (reference sequence). The CDR3 length is 14 residues. The PCR used 60 Vbeta and 13 Jbeta primers. As handled by the study authors: Counted up in a later analysis, unique TCR beta chains came to some 75 million, with some 11 million shared. Generated by immunoSEQ multiplex PCR, the TCRdb table keeps only in-frame clones and is missing some. The V and J calls and clone size were taken over from that table, and D and trimming were inferred from the DNA. The sample has 130,000 to 150,000 clones, approximately 80% seen once.

The TCR comes from a male donor in good health and CMV-seronegative. The sequenced material came from PBMCs. The chain has TRBV27 and TRBJ1-1; D is perhaps TRBD1 (5 bases). The CDR3 is CASSLRQRNTEAFF. CDR3 coding DNA: TGTGCCAGCAGTTTAAGACAGCGAAACACTGAAGCTTTCTTT.